This T cell receptor (beta chain) was sequenced for a study of siplizumab effects on memory and regulatory T cells. Using immunoSEQ multiplex PCR, the repertoire was profiled, and TCRdb retains in-frame clones only, with some absent. This table holds over 50,000 clones, less than 90% found once. Germline lookup yields CDR1 SGDLS and CDR2 YYNGEE. The CDR3 spans 13 residues. V was shortened by 3 bases and J by 5 bases, with 11 bases between the two germline ends. The TCR originated in a human donor in good health. Sequenced material: memory CD4+ T cells sorted from blood. The rearrangement joins TRBV9 to TRBJ2-5; D might be TRBD2 (5 bases). CDR3 bases: TGTGCCAGCAGCGAGAGAGGGCGGGAGACCCAGTACTTC. Translated: CASSERGRETQYF.